This TCR beta chain was obtained from a study of CD8+ T cells in alopecia areata. The treatment: oral pan-JAK inhibitor, 5-10 mg twice daily. The V and J ends lost 0 bases and 2 bases respectively, with 11 bases between them. CDR1 is SGHDN and CDR2 is FVKESK in the germline V gene. This CDR3 is 16 amino acids long. The sequencing template was cDNA reverse transcribed from extracted RNA. Generated by immunoSEQ multiplex PCR, the TCRdb table keeps only in-frame clones and is missing some. Among more than 100,000 clones listed, around 84% were seen once. The chain combines TRBV14 with TRBJ2-1; D gene uncertain. Material: CD8+ T cells sorted from blood, obtained at week 34, from a patient treated with tofacitinib. This clonotype originated in a human donor with alopecia areata. This CDR3 reads CASSQDTALTYNEQFF. The DNA for the CDR3 is TGTGCCAGCAGCCAAGATACAGCTCTCACCTACAATGAGCAGTTCTTC.